The entry below describes one T cell receptor (beta chain). Profiled with immunoSEQ multiplex PCR; TCRdb holds only in-frame clones, not every one. Of approximately 19,000 clones listed, roughly 87% are singletons. These data belong to a study of graft-versus-host responses after intestinal transplantation. Study background: Transplants given to recipients were multivisceral, liver-intestinal, or isolated intestinal. Following induction with anti-thymocyte globulin, all recipients were given tacrolimus and steroids for three to four years.

CDR3 size: 12 residues. Germline V CDR1 and CDR2: SGHAT, FQDESV (reference sequence). Trimming left V 1 base short and J 15 bases short, with 13 bases between. The V call is TRBV11-1, the J call TRBJ2-1; tentatively, D is TRBD1 (5 bases). The TCR originated in a human patient who received an intestinal transplant, so some T cells may come from the graft donor. The material was PBMCs, obtained 14 days after transplant. CDR3 residues: CASSLGGYSRFF. CDR3 nucleotides: TGTGCCAGCAGCTTAGGGGGCTATAGTCGGTTCTTC. Full variable domain (remainder filled in from reference TRBV11-1 and TRBJ2-1): EAEVAQSPRYKITEKSQAVAFWCDPISGHATLYWYRQILGQGPELLVQFQDESVVDDSQLPKDRFSAERLKGVDSTLKIQPAELGDSAMYLCASSLGGYSRFFGPGTRLTVL.